A few counts support the clone carrying this T cell receptor beta chain. Its specificity is unknown. The assay was run at deep level. For sorted subsets, roughly 210 ng DNA per replicate equaled about 31,000 T cell genomes. Using immunoSEQ multiplex PCR, the repertoire was profiled, and TCRdb retains in-frame clones only, with some absent. The sample has about 1.1 million clones; 60% to 85% are singletons. The data derive from a study of shared clonotypes between healthy human individuals. Findings and limits, study-wide: Sharing of clonotypes among donors was expected to vary with sequencing depth. Larger richness was generally estimated for naive than memory subsets.

This CDR3 has 15 amino acids. Unmatched junction bases numbered 8, after V lost 6 bases and J lost 8 bases. The germline V gene has CDR1 MDHEN and CDR2 SYDVKM. The chain carries TRBV28 and TRBJ2-3; 13 bases line up with TRBD2. This TCR came from a young man in good health. Some clones in this sample may be carry-over from other donors' samples. The material sequenced was memory CD4+ T cells from PBMCs. Subset meaning: CD45RA-negative fraction. CDR3 sequence reads: CASRTGLAGKGTQYF. The CDR3, as DNA: TGTGCCAGCAGGACGGGACTAGCGGGAAAGGGTACGCAGTATTTT.